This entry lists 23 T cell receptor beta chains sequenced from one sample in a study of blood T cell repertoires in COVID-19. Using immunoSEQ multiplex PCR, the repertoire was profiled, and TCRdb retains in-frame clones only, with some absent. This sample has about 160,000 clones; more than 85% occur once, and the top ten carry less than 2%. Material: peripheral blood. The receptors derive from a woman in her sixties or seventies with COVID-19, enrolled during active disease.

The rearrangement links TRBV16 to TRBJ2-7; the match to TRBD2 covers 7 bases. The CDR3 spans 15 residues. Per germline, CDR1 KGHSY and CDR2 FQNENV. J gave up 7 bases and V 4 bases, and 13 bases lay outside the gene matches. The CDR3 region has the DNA TGTGCCAGCAGCCGGCGAGAGGGGCGGGAGAAGGAGCAGTACTTC. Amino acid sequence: CASSRREGREKEQYF.

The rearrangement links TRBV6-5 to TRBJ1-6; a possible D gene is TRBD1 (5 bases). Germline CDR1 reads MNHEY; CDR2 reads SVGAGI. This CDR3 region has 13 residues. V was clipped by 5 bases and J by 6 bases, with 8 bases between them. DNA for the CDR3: TGTGCCAGCAGTCGCGGGGGTAATTCACCCCTCCACTTT. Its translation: CASSRGGNSPLHF.

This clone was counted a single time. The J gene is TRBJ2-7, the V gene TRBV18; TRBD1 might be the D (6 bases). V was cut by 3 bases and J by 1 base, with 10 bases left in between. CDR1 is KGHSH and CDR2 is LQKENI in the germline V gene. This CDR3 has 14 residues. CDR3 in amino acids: CASSPRDNSYEQYF. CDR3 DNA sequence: TGTGCCAGCTCACCCCGGGACAATTCCTACGAGCAGTACTTC.

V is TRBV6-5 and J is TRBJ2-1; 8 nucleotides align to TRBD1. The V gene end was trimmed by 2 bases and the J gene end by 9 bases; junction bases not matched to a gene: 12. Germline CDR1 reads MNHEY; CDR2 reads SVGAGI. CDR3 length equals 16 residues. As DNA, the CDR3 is TGTGCCAGCAGTTACCGACAGGGGATCCCTTATGGTGAGCAGTTCTTC. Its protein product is CASSYRQGIPYGEQFF.

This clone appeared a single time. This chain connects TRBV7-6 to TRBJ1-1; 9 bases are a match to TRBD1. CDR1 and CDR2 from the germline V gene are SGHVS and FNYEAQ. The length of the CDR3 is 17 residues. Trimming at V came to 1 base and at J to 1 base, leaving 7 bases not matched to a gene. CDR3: CASSLVVPDRGNTEAFF. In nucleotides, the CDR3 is TGTGCCAGCAGCTTAGTGGTCCCGGACAGGGGGAACACTGAAGCTTTCTTT.

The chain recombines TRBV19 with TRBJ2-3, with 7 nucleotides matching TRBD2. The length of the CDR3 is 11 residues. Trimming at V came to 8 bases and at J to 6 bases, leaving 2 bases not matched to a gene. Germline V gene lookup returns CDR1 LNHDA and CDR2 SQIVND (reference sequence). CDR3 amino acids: CASYGGDTQYF. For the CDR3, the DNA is TGTGCCAGTTACGGGGGGGATACGCAGTATTTT. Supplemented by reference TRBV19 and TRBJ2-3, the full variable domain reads DGGITQSPKYLFRKEGQNVTLSCEQNLNHDAMYWYRQDPGQGLRLIYYSQIVNDFQKGDIAEGYSVSREKKESFPLTVTSAQKNPTAFYLCASYGGDTQYFGPGTRLTVL.

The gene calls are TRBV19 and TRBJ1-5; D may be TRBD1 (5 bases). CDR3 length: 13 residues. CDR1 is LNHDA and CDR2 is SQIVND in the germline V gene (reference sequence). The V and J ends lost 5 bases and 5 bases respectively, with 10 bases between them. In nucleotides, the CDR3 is TGTGCCAGTAGTCTCGACAGATATCAGCCCCAGCATTTT. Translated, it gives CASSLDRYQPQHF.

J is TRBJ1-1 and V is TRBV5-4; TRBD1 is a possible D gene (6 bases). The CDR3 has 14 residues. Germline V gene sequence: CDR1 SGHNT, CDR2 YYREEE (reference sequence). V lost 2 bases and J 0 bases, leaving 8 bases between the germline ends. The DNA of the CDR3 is TGTGCCAGCAGCTTTAGGACAGTGAACACTGAAGCTTTCTTT. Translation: CASSFRTVNTEAFF.

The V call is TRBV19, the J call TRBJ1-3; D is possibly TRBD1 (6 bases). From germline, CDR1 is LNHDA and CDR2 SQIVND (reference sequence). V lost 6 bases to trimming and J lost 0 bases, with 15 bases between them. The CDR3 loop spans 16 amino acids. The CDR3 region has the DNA TGTGCCAGTAGGCGAACAGGGACCTACTCTGGAAACACCATATATTTT. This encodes CASRRTGTYSGNTIYF.

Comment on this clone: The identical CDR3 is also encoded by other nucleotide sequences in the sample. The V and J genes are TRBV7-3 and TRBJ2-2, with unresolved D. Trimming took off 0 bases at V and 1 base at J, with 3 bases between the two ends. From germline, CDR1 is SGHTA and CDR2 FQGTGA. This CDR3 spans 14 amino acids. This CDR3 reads CASSLTRNTGELFF. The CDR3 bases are TGTGCCAGCAGCTTAACTAGGAACACCGGGGAGCTGTTTTTT. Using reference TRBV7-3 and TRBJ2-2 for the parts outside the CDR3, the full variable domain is GAGVSQTPSNKVTEKGKYVELRCDPISGHTALYWYRQSLGQGPEFLIYFQGTGAADDSGLPNDRFFAVRPEGSVSTLKIQRTERGDSAVYLCASSLTRNTGELFFGEGSRLTVL.

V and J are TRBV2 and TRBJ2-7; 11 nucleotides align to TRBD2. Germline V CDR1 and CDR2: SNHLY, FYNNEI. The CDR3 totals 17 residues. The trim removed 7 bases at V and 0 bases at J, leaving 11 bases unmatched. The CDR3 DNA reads TGTGCCAGCACAAGGGCCACTAGCGGGGGAACCTCCTACGAGCAGTACTTC. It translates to CASTRATSGGTSYEQYF.

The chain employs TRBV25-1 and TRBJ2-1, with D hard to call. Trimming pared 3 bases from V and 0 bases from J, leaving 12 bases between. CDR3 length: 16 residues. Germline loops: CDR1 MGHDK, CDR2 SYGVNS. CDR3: CASSDSTPSSYNEQFF. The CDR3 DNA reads TGTGCCAGCAGTGATTCCACGCCTAGCTCCTACAATGAGCAGTTCTTC.

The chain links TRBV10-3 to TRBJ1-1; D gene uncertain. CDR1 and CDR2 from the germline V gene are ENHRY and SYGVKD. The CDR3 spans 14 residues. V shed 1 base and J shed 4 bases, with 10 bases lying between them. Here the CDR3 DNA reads TGTGCCATCAGTGAGTTGGGCAGATTCACTGAAGCTTTCTTT. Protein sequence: CAISELGRFTEAFF.

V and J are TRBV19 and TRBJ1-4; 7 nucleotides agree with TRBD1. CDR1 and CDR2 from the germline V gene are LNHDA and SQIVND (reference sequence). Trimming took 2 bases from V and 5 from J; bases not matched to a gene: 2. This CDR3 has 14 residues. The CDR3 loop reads CASSIRTGNEKLFF. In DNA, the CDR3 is TGTGCCAGTAGTATAAGGACAGGAAATGAAAAACTGTTTTTT.

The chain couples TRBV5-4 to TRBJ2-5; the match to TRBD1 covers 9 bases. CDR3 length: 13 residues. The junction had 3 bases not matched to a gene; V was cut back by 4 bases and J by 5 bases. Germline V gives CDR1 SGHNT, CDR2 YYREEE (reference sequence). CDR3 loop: CASSQQGAETQYF. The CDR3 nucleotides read TGTGCCAGCAGCCAACAGGGGGCTGAGACCCAGTACTTC.

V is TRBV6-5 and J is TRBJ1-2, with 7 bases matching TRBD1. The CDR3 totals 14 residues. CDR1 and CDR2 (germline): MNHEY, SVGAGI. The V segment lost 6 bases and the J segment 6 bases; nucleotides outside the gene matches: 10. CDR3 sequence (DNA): TGTGCCAGCAGCCGACAGGGAGGTGGGGATGGCTACACCTTC. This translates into CASSRQGGGDGYTF.

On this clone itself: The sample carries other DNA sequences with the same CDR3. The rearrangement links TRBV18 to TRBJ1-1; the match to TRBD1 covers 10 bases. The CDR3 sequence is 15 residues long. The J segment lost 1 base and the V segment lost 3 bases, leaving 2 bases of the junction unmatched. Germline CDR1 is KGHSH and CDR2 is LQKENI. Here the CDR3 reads CASSPRTGGNTEAFF. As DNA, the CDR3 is TGTGCCAGCTCACCTAGGACAGGGGGGAACACTGAAGCTTTCTTT.

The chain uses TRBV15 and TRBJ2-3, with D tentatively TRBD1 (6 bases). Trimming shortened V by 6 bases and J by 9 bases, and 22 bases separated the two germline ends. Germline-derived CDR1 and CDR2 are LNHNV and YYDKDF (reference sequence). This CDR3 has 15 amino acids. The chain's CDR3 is CATRRGLRQEETQYF. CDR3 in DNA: TGTGCCACCAGGCGAGGACTCCGACAGGAGGAAACGCAGTATTTT.

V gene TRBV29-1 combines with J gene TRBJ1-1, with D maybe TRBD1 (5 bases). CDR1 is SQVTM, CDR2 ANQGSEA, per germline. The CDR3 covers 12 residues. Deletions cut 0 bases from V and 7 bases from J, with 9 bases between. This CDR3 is CSVEDQGSEAFF. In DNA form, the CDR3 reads TGCAGCGTTGAAGATCAGGGCAGTGAAGCTTTCTTT.

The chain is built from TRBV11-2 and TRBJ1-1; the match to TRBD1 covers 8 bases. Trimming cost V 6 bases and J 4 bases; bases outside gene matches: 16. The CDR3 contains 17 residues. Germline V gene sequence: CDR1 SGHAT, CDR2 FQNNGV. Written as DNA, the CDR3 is TGTGCCAGCAGGGGAGGGATTTCGGCAGGGGGCATCACTGAAGCTTTCTTT. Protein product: CASRGGISAGGITEAFF.

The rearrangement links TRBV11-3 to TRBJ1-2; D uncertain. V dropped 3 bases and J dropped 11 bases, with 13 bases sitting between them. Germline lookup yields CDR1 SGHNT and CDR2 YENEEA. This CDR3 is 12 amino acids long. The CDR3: CASSFFPDFYTF. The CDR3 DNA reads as TGTGCCAGCAGCTTCTTTCCTGACTTTTACACCTTC.

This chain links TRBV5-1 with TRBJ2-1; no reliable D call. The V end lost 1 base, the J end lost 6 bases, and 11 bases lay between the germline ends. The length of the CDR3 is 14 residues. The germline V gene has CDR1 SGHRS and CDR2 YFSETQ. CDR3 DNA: TGCGCCAGCAGCTTGACCCCAGGTCCCAATGAGCAGTTCTTC. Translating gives CASSLTPGPNEQFF.

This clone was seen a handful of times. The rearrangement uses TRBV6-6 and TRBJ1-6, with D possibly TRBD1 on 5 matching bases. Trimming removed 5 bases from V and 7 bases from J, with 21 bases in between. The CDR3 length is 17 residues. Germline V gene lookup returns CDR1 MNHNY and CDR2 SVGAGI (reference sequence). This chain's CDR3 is CASSLGHSSWGNSPLHF. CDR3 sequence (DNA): TGTGCCAGCAGTCTGGGGCACTCTAGTTGGGGAAATTCACCCCTCCACTTT.